The entry below gives a single T cell receptor delta chain sequence along with its context. Antigen unknown. Vdelta1+ thymocyte sorts reached between roughly 97% and 99.6% purity. The sample originates from a study of Vδ1+ human thymocytes. The CDR3 extends over 19 amino acids. CDR1 and CDR2 (germline): TSWWSYY, QGS. V trimming: 6 bases; J trimming: 0 bases; junction bases outside the gene matches: 19. Extracted RNA was reverse transcribed into cDNA. The CDR3 regions were amplified by multiplex PCR from V-gene primers to a constant-region primer. TCRdb re-called the multiplex PCR reads with CATT. Of around 23,000 delta-chain clones listed, nearly 7.5% are singletons. Overall study results and limits: Highly polyclonal TRG and TRD repertoires with Gaussian CDR3 length distributions appeared in thymus.

The chain uses TRDV1 and TRDJ1; 7 bases line up with TRDD3. Sequenced: Vdelta1+ gamma-delta thymocytes from the thymus. The subset was: FACS-sorted CD3+ TCRalphabeta- TCRVdelta1+ TCRVdelta2- thymocytes. The clonotype was recovered from a girl in the first two years of life who had congenital heart surgery. DNA of the CDR3: TGTGCTCTTGGTGGAGCGCGAGGGGATAACGACGGCTACACCGATAAACTCATCTTT. Protein product: CALGGARGDNDGYTDKLIF.